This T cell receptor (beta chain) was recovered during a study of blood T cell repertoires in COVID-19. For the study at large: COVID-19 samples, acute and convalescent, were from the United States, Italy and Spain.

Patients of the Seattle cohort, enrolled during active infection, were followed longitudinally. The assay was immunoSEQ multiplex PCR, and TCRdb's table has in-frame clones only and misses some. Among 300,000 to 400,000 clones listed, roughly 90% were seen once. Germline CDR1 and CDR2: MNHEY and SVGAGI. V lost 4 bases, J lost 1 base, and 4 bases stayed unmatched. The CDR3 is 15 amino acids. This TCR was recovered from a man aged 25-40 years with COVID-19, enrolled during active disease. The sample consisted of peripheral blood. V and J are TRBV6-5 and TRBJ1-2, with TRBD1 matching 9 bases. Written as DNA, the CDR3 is TGTGCCAGCAGTTGGGACAGGGATAATAACTATGGCTACACCTTC. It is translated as CASSWDRDNNYGYTF.